This T cell receptor beta chain was retrieved from a study of blood T cell repertoires in COVID-19. At the level of the study: PBMCs, B-cell-depleted T cells, or T cells provided the cDNA or gDNA that made up the material.

This CDR3 has 15 residues. CDR1 and CDR2 (germline): SGHNT, YENEEA. The ends were cut back, 5 bases at V and 4 bases at J, with 17 bases in the middle. Generated by immunoSEQ multiplex PCR, the TCRdb table keeps only in-frame clones and is missing some. The sample holds about 200,000 clones, around nine tenths seen once. The sample taken for sequencing was peripheral blood. This receptor was obtained from a man in his fifties or sixties with acute or convalescent COVID-19. The rearrangement uses TRBV11-3 and TRBJ2-5, with D maybe TRBD1 (6 bases). CDR3 in amino acids: CASSPTSTGRETQYF. In nucleotides, the CDR3 is TGTGCCAGCAGCCCAACGTCCACAGGGAGAGAGACCCAGTACTTC.